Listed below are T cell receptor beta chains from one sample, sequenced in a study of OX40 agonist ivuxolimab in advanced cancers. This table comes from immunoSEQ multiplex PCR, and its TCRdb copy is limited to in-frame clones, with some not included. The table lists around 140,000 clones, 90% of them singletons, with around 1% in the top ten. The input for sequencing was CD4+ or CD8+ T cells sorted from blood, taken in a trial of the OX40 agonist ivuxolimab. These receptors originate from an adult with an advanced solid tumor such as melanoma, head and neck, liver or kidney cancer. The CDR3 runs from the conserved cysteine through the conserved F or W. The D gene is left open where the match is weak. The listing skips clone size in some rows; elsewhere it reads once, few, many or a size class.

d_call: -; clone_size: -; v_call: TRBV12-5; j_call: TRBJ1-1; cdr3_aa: CASGPGRRENTEAFF; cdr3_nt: TGTGCTAGTGGTCCCGGACGGAGGGAGAACACTGAAGCTTTCTTT
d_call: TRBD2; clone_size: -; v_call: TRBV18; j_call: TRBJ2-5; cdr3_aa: CASSGRIQETQYF; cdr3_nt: TGTGCCAGCTCCGGGAGGATTCAAGAGACCCAGTACTTC
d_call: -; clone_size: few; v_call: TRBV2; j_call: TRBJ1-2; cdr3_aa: CASSVEGRVYGYTF; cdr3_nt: TGTGCCAGCAGTGTCGAAGGGCGGGTCTATGGCTACACCTTC
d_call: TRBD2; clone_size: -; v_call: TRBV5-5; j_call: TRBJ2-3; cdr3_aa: CASSLQTSGRSDTQYF; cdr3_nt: TGTGCCAGCAGCCTACAGACTAGCGGGAGATCAGATACGCAGTATTTT
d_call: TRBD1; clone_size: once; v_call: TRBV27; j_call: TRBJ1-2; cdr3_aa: CASSTGGQDGYTF; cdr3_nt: TGTGCCAGCAGCACCGGGGGACAGGATGGCTACACCTTC
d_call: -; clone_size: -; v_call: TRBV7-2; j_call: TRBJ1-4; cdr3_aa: CASSLGQGGEKLFF; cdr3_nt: TGTGCCAGCAGCTTGGGTCAGGGAGGGGAAAAACTGTTTTTT
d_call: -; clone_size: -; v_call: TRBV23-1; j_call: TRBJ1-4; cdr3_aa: CASPQAPGFEKLFF; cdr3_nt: TGCGCCAGCCCTCAGGCCCCAGGGTTTGAAAAACTGTTTTTT
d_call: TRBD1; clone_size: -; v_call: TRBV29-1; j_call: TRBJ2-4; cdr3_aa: CSVDAGQAQNIQYF; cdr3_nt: TGCAGCGTTGACGCGGGACAGGCCCAGAACATTCAGTACTTC
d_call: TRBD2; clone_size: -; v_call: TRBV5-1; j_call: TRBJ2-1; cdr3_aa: CASSLGLAGNNEQFF; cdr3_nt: TGCGCCAGCAGCTTGGGGTTAGCGGGGAACAATGAGCAGTTCTTC
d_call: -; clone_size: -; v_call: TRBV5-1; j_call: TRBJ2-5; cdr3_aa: CASSRYVRGSVRETQYF; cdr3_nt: TGCGCCAGCAGCCGATACGTCCGGGGGAGCGTACGAGAGACCCAGTACTTC
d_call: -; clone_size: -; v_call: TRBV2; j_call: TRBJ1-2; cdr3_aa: CASSDHGTINYGYTF; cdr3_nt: TGTGCCAGCAGTGACCACGGGACAATTAACTATGGCTACACCTTC
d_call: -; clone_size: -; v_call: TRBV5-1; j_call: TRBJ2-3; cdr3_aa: CASSLAETDTQYF; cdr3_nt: TGCGCCAGCAGCTTGGCCGAGACAGATACGCAGTATTTT
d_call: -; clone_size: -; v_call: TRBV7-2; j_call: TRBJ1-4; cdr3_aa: CASSTRGGANEKLFF; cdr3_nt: TGTGCCAGCAGCACCAGGGGCGGTGCTAATGAAAAACTGTTTTTT
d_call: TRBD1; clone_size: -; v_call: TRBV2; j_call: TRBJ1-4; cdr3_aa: CASRPDRGQKLFF; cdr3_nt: TGTGCCAGCAGACCCGACAGGGGTCAAAAACTGTTTTTT
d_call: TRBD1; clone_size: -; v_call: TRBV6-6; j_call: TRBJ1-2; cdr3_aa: CASSYGTALNYGYTF; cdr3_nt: TGTGCCAGCAGTTACGGGACAGCCCTTAACTATGGCTACACCTTC
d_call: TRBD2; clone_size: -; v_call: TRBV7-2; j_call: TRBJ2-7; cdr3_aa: CASSLETSGPYEQYF; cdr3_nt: TGTGCCAGCAGCTTAGAGACTAGCGGCCCCTACGAGCAGTACTTC
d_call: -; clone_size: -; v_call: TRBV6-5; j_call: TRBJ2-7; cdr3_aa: CASSYPVGAYYEQYF; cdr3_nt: TGTGCCAGCAGTTACCCCGTAGGGGCCTACTACGAGCAGTACTTC
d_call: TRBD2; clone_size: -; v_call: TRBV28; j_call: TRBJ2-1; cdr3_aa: CASSLGAGFINEQFF; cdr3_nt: TGTGCCAGCAGTTTAGGAGCGGGATTTATTAATGAGCAGTTCTTC
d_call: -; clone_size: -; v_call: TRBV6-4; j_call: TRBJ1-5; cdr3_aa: CASSYSENQPQHF; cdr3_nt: TGTGCCAGCAGTTACAGTGAGAATCAGCCCCAGCATTTT
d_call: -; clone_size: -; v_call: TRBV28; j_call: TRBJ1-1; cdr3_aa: CASSLHGVDTEAFF; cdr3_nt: TGTGCCAGCAGTTTACATGGGGTGGACACTGAAGCTTTCTTT
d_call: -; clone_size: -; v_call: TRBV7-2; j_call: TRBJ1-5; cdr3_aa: CASSQFREESQPQHF; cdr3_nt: TGTGCCAGCAGCCAGTTCAGGGAGGAAAGTCAGCCCCAGCATTTT
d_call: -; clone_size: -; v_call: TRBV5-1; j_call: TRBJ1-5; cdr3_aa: CASSSIGDQPQHF; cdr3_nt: TGCGCCAGCAGCTCGATAGGAGATCAGCCCCAGCATTTT
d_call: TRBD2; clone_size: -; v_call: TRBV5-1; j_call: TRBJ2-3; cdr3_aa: CASSLKPGLAGPTDTQYF; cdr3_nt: TGCGCCAGCAGCTTGAAGCCGGGACTAGCGGGACCCACAGATACGCAGTATTTT
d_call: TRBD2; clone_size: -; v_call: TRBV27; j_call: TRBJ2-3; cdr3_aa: CASSSWSGRGADTQYF; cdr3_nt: TGTGCCAGCAGTAGCTGGAGCGGGAGGGGGGCAGATACGCAGTATTTT